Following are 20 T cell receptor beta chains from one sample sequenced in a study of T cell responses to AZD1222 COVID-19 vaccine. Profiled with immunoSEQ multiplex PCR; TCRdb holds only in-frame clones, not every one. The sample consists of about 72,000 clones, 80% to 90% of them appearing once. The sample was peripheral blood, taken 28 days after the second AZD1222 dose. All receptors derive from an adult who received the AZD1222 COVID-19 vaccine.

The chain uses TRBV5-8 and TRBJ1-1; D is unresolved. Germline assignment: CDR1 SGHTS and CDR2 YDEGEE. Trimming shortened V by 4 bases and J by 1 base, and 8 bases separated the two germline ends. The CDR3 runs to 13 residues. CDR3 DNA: TGTGCCAGCAGCGGCCAGAGGAACACTGAAGCTTTCTTT. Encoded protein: CASSGQRNTEAFF.

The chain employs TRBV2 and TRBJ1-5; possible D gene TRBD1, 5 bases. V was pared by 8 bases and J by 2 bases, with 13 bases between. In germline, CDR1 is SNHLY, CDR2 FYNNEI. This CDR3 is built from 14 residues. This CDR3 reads CASGTVGGNQPQHF. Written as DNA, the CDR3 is TGTGCCAGCGGGACGGTGGGGGGCAATCAGCCCCAGCATTTT.

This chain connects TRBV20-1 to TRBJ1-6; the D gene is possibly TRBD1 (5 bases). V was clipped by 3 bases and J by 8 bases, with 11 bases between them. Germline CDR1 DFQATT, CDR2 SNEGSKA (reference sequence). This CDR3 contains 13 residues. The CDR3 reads CSASLGDDSPLHF. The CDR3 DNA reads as TGCAGTGCTAGTTTAGGGGACGATTCACCCCTCCACTTT.

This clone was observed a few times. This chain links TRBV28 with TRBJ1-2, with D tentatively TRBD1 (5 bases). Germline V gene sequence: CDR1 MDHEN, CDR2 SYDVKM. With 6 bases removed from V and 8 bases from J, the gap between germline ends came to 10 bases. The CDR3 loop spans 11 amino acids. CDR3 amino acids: CASRVGVGYTF. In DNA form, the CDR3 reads TGTGCCAGCAGGGTAGGGGTAGGCTACACCTTC.

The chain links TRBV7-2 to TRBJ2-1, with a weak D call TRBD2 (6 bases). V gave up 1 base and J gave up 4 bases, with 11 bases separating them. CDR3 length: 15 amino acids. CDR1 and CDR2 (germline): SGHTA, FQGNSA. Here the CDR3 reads CASSLGPSGYNEQFF. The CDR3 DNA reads TGTGCCAGCAGCTTAGGGCCCAGCGGGTACAATGAGCAGTTCTTC.

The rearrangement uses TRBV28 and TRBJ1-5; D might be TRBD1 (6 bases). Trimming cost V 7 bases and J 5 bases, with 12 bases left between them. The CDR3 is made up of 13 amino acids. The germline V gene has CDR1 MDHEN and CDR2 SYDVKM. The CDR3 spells CASTLGGDQPQHF. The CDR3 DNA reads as TGTGCCAGCACCCTTGGGGGCGATCAGCCCCAGCATTTT.

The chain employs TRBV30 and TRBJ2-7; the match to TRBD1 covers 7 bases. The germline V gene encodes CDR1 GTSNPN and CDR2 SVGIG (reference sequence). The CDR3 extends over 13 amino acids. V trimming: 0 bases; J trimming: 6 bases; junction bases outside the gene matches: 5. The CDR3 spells CAWSVLSGGEQYF. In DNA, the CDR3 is TGTGCCTGGAGTGTACTGTCAGGGGGCGAGCAGTACTTC.

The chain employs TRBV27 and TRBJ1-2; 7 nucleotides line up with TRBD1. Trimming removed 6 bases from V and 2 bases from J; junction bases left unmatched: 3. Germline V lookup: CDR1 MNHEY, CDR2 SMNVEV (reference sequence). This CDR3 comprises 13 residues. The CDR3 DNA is TGTGCCAGCAGCTTGACAGGGAACTATGGCTACACCTTC. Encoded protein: CASSLTGNYGYTF.

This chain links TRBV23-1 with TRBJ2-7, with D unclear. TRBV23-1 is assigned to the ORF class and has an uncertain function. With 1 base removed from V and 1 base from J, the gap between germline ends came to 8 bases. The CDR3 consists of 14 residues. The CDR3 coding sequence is TGCGCCAGCAGTCAATTTCGCAGGTCCTACGAGCAGTACTTC. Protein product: CASSQFRRSYEQYF.

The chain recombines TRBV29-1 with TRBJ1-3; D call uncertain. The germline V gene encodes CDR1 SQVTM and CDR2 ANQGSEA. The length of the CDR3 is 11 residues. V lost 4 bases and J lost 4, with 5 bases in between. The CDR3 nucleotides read TGCAGCGTTGTGTCGGGAAACACCATATATTTT. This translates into CSVVSGNTIYF.

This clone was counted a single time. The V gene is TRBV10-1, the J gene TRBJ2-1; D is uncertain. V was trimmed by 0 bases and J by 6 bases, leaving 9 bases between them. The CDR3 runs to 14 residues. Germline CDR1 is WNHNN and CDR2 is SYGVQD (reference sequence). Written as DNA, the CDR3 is TGCGCCAGCAGTGAGTCAGCGTCCATCAATGAGCAGTTCTTC. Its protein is CASSESASINEQFF.

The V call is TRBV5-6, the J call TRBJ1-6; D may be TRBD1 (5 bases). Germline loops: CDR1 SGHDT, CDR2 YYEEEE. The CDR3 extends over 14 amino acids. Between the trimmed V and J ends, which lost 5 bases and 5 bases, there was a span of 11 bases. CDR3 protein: CASSPGRHNSPLHF. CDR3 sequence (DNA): TGTGCCAGCAGTCCGGGACGTCATAATTCACCCCTCCACTTT.

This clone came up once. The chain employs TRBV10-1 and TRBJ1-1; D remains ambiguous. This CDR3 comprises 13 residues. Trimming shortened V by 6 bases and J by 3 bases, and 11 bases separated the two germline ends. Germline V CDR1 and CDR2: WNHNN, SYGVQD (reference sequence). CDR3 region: CASSPTRDTEAFF. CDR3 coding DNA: TGCGCCAGCAGCCCCACTCGGGACACTGAAGCTTTCTTT.

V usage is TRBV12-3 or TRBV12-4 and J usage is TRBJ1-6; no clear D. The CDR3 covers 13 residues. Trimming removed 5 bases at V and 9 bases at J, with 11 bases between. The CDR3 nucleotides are TGTGCCAGCAGTGGCCCTTTATTTTCACCCCTCCACTTT. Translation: CASSGPLFSPLHF.

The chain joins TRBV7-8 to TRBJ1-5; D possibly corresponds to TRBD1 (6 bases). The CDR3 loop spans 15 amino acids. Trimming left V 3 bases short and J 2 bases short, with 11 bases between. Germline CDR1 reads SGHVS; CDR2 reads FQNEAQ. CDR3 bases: TGTGCCAGCAGCTTTCTACAGGGAGGCAATCAGCCCCAGCATTTT. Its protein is CASSFLQGGNQPQHF.

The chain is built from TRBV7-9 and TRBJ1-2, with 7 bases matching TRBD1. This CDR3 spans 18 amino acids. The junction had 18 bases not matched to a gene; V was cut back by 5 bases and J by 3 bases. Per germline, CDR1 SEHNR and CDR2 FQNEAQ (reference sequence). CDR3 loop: CASSALPRQGRWDYGYTF. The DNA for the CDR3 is TGTGCCAGCAGCGCCCTACCTCGACAGGGACGCTGGGACTATGGCTACACCTTC. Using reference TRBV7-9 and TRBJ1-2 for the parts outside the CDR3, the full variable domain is DTGVSQNPRHKITKRGQNVTFRCDPISEHNRLYWYRQTLGQGPEFLTYFQNEAQLEKSRLLSDRFSAERPKGSFSTLEIQRTEQGDSAMYLCASSALPRQGRWDYGYTFGSGTRLTVV.

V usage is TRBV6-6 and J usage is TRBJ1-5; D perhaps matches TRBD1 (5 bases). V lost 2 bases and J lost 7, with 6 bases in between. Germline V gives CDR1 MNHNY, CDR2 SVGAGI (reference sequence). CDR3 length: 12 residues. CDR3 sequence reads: CASSYEGQPQHF. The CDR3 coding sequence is TGTGCCAGCAGTTACGAGGGGCAGCCCCAGCATTTT.

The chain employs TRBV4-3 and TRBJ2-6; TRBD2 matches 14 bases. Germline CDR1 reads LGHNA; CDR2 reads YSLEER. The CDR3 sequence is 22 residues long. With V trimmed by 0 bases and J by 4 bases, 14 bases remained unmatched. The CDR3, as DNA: TGCGCCAGCAGCCAAGACCCCCCGAGACTAGCGGGAGGGCCGATGGGGGCCAACGTCCTGACTTTC. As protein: CASSQDPPRLAGGPMGANVLTF.

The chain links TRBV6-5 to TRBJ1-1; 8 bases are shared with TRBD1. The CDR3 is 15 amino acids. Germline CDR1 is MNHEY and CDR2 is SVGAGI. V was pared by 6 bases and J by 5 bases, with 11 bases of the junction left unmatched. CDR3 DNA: TGTGCCAGCAGATCCCTCCAGGGGGCGGGTACTGAAGCTTTCTTT. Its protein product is CASRSLQGAGTEAFF.

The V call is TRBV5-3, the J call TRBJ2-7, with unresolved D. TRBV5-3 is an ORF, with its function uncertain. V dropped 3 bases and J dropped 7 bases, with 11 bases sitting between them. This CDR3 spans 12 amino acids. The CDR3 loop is CARSYLPKEQYF. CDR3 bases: TGTGCCAGAAGCTATCTCCCCAAGGAGCAGTACTTC.